This record concerns one TCR beta chain sequence. Its antigen has not been determined. One base away there is no much larger clone; base qualities are not given. This specimen comes from a study of shared clonotypes between healthy human individuals (dated by TCRdb to 2020 to 2021). For the wider study: A few men and a couple of women, aged 18 to 49 years, made up the cohort. To estimate repertoire size and how much clonotypes are shared between individuals, the study performed deep sequencing of blood TCR repertoires from roughly five healthy adults. Libraries were prepared and TCR repertoires were sequenced by different laboratories using diverse techniques, in order to increase sequencing depth and limit assay-specific biases. Leukapheresis yielded between about 0.94 and 10 billion PBMCs per donor. Results the study describes overall, beyond this receptor: Because the study included a small number of donors, the genetic and exposure-history diversity represented was limited. Only blood was sampled, and tissue TCR repertoires likely differ from those in blood. Pairwise subsampling indicated that sequencing depth was expected to affect the degree of clonotype sharing among donors.

Using the deep immunoSEQ assay, multiplex PCR amplified TCR CDR3 regions from genomic DNA. Genomic DNA extracted from each cell subset was distributed evenly over all wells of several immunoSEQ 96-well plates, and each plate served as one replicate. For unsorted PBMC, each replicate PCR was loaded with approximately 0.3 ug genomic DNA, equivalent to 30,000 or so T cell genomes. Genomic DNA from unsorted PBMC was sequenced over ten immunoSEQ deep assay plates. Purified libraries were measured with a Qubit 3.0 fluorometer, size-checked on a Bioanalyzer 2100, and measured again with the KAPA Library Quantification kit. Each immunoSEQ 96-well plate was sequenced on its own single-read 150-cycle Illumina NextSeq 550 flow cell. The published analysis was carried out like this. Because only junctional sequences without quality scores were contained in the immunoSEQ output, filtering matching that applied to full-length reads could not be performed. To assign V/J genes and CDR3, sequences were annotated against IMGT germline references using PyIR, a Python wrapper for IgBLAST v1.9. Reads were filtered out if the reads had weak V/J assignments (E-value above 1e-6), no CDR3, stop codons, out-of-frame junctions, or ambiguous translated residues. V3J clonotypes were defined as sequences sharing the same inferred V gene, J gene, and CDR3 amino acid sequence. Percentage overlap between repertoires was computed as shared unique clonotypes divided by the size of the smaller repertoire. Repertoire richness was assessed with RTK rarefaction, the Chao1 estimator, and Recon v2.1 estimates of unobserved clonotypes. Entries here come from immuneACCESS through TCRdb and include only in-frame sequences with V and J called. Some clones fail to appear in such tables; in the studies checked, an unresolved V gene covers under half of the shortfall, and the cause of the remainder is unknown. The DNA gave D and trimming, while V, J and clone size come from that table. This sample comprises about 510,000 clones, approximately 79% of them detected only once. The ten largest clones take up 12% of the sample.

The donors were healthy, HIV-negative adults with no recently reported acute infections or vaccinations. Every donor was a Caucasian adult living in Nashville, Tennessee, USA. In the unsorted samples, some 100 million PBMCs were counted, and genomic DNA was extracted using the QIAamp DNA Blood Mini kit. Blood was collected by leukapheresis, and PBMCs were isolated by Ficoll-Histopaque density gradient centrifugation and then cryopreserved in liquid nitrogen vapor phase. This clonotype was obtained from a woman between 40 and 50 years old in good health. Some clones in this sample may be carry-over from other donors' samples. Sequencing was carried out using PBMCs.

The CDR3 has the sequence CASRFGGLAGNNEQFF. In nucleotide form, the sequence is TGCGCCAGCAGGTTCGGTGGGCTAGCGGGAAACAATGAGCAGTTCTTC. The chain is made from TRBV5-1 and TRBJ2-1, and TRBD2 matches 9 of the central bases. According to the germline V gene, CDR1 reads SGHRS and CDR2 reads YFSETQ. The CDR3, from cysteine to phenylalanine, totals 16 residues. Just CDR3 DNA is preserved here, 48 bases in frame from base 1. Unmatched junction bases come to 11, with V trimmed by 5 bases and J by 5 bases. The full variable domain, completed from the reference TRBV5-1 and TRBJ2-1 proteins outside the CDR3, reads KAGVTQTPRYLIKTRGQQVTLSCSPISGHRSVSWYQQTPGQGLQFLFEYFSETQRNKGNFPGRFSGRQFSNSRSEMNVSTLELGDSALYLCASRFGGLAGNNEQFFGPGTRLTVL.